This T cell receptor (beta chain) was documented in a study of cytomegalovirus exposure and HLA in healthy donors (dated by TCRdb to the late 2010s). Regarding the study in general: According to an earlier analysis of 587 of the donors, about 190 million T cells yielded 117 million unique TCR beta sequences and about 300 Gb of sequence data. Roughly 290 gigabases of sequencing data and roughly 80 million unique TCR sequences made up an early release that covered some 640 HLA-typed donors. Of the 300 to 400 genotyped donors, around 81% fell in the genetic ancestry cluster associated with self-reported Caucasian donors. The study was designed to test whether signatures of past pathogen exposure could be identified by cataloging public T cell receptors. The T cell repertoires of 550 to 850 subjects were profiled by immunosequencing and related to cytomegalovirus serostatus. Besides the first cohort of hundreds of subjects, a separate validation cohort made up of 90 to 150 different subjects was used. The study combined high-throughput TCR immunosequencing, statistical association of individual TCRs with disease status, and machine learning to predict cytomegalovirus infection status. A later analysis re-examined previously published TCR beta repertoires from just over 650 donors and added high-resolution HLA genotyping to investigate patterns of TCR occurrence. Rather than drawing on any new phenotypic data, the later analysis identified candidate immune exposures from TCR beta sequences and the way those sequences occurred across donors. An earlier analysis of 587 of the donors applied high-throughput TCR beta sequencing to assess whether each TCR beta V gene segment acted as functional or pseudogenic. Alongside the repertoire data, information on donor age, sex, ethnicity and CMV serostatus was compiled. In a later genetic analysis, genome-wide SNP genotypes for about 60% of the 666 donors were used, and that subset was treated as a discovery cohort. All discovery cohort repertoires had been generated using a single sequencing platform. Both class I and class II loci were covered by HLA typing, at four-digit resolution. Typing coverage varied by locus: roughly 620-640 donors for A, B, C, DRB1 and DQB1; roughly 510 for DQA1; 606 for DPA1; roughly 450 for DPB1. Roughly five DR-DQ haplotypes were handled as single units for association and clustering, since linkage in the cohort was strong. On average, around 230,000 unique TCR beta nucleotide sequences were sequenced per donor among more than 350 genotyped donors of the cohort, with approximately 18% of those sequences being non-productive. Here is what the overall study found, with its caveats: Across donors, most TCR sequences were observed very rarely, whereas some public TCRs were present in many individuals. Compared with equally common non-associated chains, HLA-associated TCR beta chains in a later analysis were more clonally expanded and had lower generation probabilities. In a later genetic analysis, fewer N-insertions in productive TCRs were reported among donors in an Asian-associated ancestry cluster than the approximately 710-donor mean. The classifier was reported to diagnose cytomegalovirus status with high specificity and sensitivity in both the original cohort and the validation cohort. A later analysis found that most CMV-associated TCR beta chains appeared HLA-restricted, with HLA associations seemingly driven largely by CMV exposure. Some IMGT-functional V segments, including TRBV6-2 and TRBV6-3, could not be told apart with the 87-base-pair reads, so those segments were excluded. Several of the top co-occurrence clusters appeared to be linked to parvovirus B19, influenza, CMV and Epstein-Barr virus, according to a later analysis. The only immune exposure information available for the cohort was CMV serostatus. Correlated functional status among segregating V segments might be attributable to linkage disequilibrium, but an unknown experimental factor could not be ruled out. Presence/absence analyses assumed roughly uniform sequencing depth across donors, an assumption that may not hold. A total of 150 to 200 TCR beta chains were listed by the study as associated with cytomegalovirus. The authors suggested that the approach could potentially be generalized to other disease states and immunological phenotypes. Because HLA typing was missing for some donors at each locus, association tests included only the typed subset. When HLA alleles, especially DR and DQ, strongly co-occurred, TCR associations were difficult to assign to individual alleles. A cluster of highly shared sequence variants was judged likely to represent a technical artifact of the sequencing pipeline. A later analysis associated 15,000 or so TCR beta sequences with specific HLA alleles at a false discovery rate of 0.05. Because counts were too low, roughly 17 rarely observed V segments, including chromosome 9 orphons, were left out of the earlier analysis of 587 of the donors. An earlier analysis of some 590 of the donors showed that most TCR beta V segments appeared in productive rearrangements either about 87% or about 30% of the time, which broadly matched IMGT annotations. A later analysis found that TCR association rates varied across HLA loci, with DRB1 alleles showing the most associated TCRs and HLA-C alleles the fewest. In vitro tests confirmed that a few of the cytomegalovirus-associated TCR beta chains recognize cytomegalovirus antigens. A later genetic analysis associated a missense DCLRE1C variant with V-gene and J-gene trimming of TCR beta chains, and an independent cohort replicated the association. A further reported finding was that TCR beta sequences accurately predicted the HLA-A and HLA-B alleles for most subjects in the first cohort. The cohort was sequenced for TCR beta chains only, and without alpha or paired-chain data the features that could be detected were limited.

Of note for this clone: There is no known antigen for this receptor. A read error may produce the germline difference seen at one junction end.

The germline V gene (reference sequence) supplies CDR1 SEHNR and CDR2 FQNEAQ. From its cysteine to its phenylalanine, the CDR3 spans 17 amino acids. This entry keeps only the CDR3 DNA: 51 bases, framed from base 1. Library preparation used the immunoSEQ multiplex PCR assay. The multiplex PCR relied on a mix of 60 forward primers for TCR Vbeta segments and 13 reverse primers for TCR Jbeta segments. Amplification of the CDR3 region of rearranged TCR beta genes was performed with a multiplex PCR assay on genomic DNA. The Illumina HiSeq System was used to sequence the amplified TCR beta libraries as 87-base-pair reads. The original pipeline was this. A later analysis counted about 80 million unique TCR beta chains across the 550 to 800 repertoires, and about 10 million of these chains were shared by at least two donors. Raw reads were error-corrected and collapsed into unique sequences with a nearest-neighbor algorithm that merged closely related sequences to remove PCR and sequencing errors. Alignment of CDR3 sequences to IMGT reference sequences was used to assign V, D and J gene segments. For a sequence to be retained, a match of at least six nucleotides was required to both a V gene segment and a J gene segment. A rearrangement was called productive if the CDR3 had no stop codons and remained in frame with V and J, and every other rearrangement was called non-productive. Following IMGT convention, CDR3 was defined as the stretch from the second conserved V-encoded cysteine up to the conserved J-encoded phenylalanine. Sequences without an unambiguous match to a single V gene segment were excluded from the earlier analysis of 450 to 650 of the donors. In an earlier analysis of about 590 of the donors, a V segment was called functional when productive rearrangements were above 56.7%, and segregating when the standard deviation between donors exceeded 5%. A statistical classification framework was built for diagnosing cytomegalovirus status from the catalog of TCR beta chain sequences. In a later analysis, V and J genes were assigned by comparing TCR nucleotide sequences against IMGT/GENE-DB human TR gene sequences. In a later analysis, CDR3 sequences and most-parsimonious VDJ recombination scenarios were assigned using the TCRdist pipeline. In a later analysis, each TCR beta chain was defined by its CDR3 amino acid sequence together with its V-gene family, and reads lacking a unique V-gene family were excluded. A later analysis removed 592 highly shared, low-generation-probability nucleotide sequences to deal with suspected cross-contamination and a sequencing artifact. In a later analysis, a clonal expansion index for each public chain was calculated from normalized within-repertoire ranks of inferred template counts. In a later analysis, generation probabilities were computed using a VDJ recombination model fitted to out-of-frame rearrangements, and the results were checked against IGoR. Hypergeometric tests were used in a later analysis to score TCR-TCR, TCR-HLA and TCR-CMV co-occurrence, with a repertoire-size bias correction applied to the TCR pairs. To estimate false discovery rates, a later analysis permuted the HLA or CMV assignments 20 times. In a later analysis, co-occurring TCRs were grouped with DBSCAN, and TCRdist sequence similarity was added when clustering was performed within HLA-allele-positive subsets. Repertoires with fewer than 30,000 or more than 120,000 public chains were left out of co-occurrence clustering, as were a handful of repertoires with anomalous nucleotide sharing. Here the immuneACCESS table is served through TCRdb, limited to in-frame sequences with V and J called. Missing clones are a known gap in these copies; in checked studies unresolved V genes cover under half, and the rest lacks a known reason. The DNA was the basis for D and trimming; V, J and clone size are from that table. The sample table records 200,000 to 250,000 clones; approximately 84% of these occur just once. Of the sample, roughly 0.58% falls within the top ten clones.

The cohort consisted of 650 to 850 healthy bone marrow donors. Cohort members were all nominally healthy when sampled, although unrecorded immune exposures were likely present. The donor tested CMV seronegative and was one of the 352 seronegative cohort members. Every donor gave a peripheral blood sample, and the peripheral blood mononuclear cells from that sample were used for TCR beta sequencing. The Qiagen DNeasy Blood Extraction Kit was used to extract genomic DNA from the blood cell samples. The sample comprised PBMCs. The sequence links TRBV7-9 to TRBJ2-7; 9 bases in the junction line up with TRBD1. The sequence was collected from a woman in her thirties or forties in good health and CMV-seronegative. CDR3 region: CSSSSYSGTGTFYEQYF. The nucleotide sequence reads as follows: TGTTCCAGCAGCTCCTATTCCGGGACAGGGACCTTCTACGAGCAGTACTTC.